Listed here are 17 T cell receptor beta chains from one sample, sequenced in a study of OX40 agonist ivuxolimab in advanced cancers. Generated by immunoSEQ multiplex PCR, the TCRdb table keeps only in-frame clones and is missing some. The sample lists approximately 70,000 clones, around 90% seen once, with roughly 1% in the top ten. The material was CD4+ or CD8+ T cells sorted from blood, obtained in a trial of the OX40 agonist ivuxolimab. These receptors came from an adult with an advanced solid tumor such as melanoma, head and neck, liver or kidney cancer.

The chain carries TRBV11-3 and TRBJ1-2; D gene unclear. Germline assignment: CDR1 SGHNT and CDR2 YENEEA. Trimming shortened V by 5 bases and J by 2 bases, and 12 bases separated the two germline ends. CDR3 size: 14 residues. The CDR3 protein is CASSPTSENYGYTF. For the CDR3, the DNA is TGTGCCAGCAGCCCTACCTCAGAAAACTATGGCTACACCTTC. The complete variable domain, with remaining parts taken from reference TRBV11-3 and TRBJ1-2, reads EAGVVQSPRYKIIEKKQPVAFWCNPISGHNTLYWYLQNLGQGPELLIRYENEEAVDDSQLPKDRFSAERLKGVDSTLKIQPAELGDSAVYLCASSPTSENYGYTFGSGTRLTVV.

This chain links TRBV10-3 with TRBJ1-1, with D perhaps TRBD1 (6 bases). Germline-derived CDR1 and CDR2 are ENHRY and SYGVKD. The germline V and J ends were trimmed by 10 bases and 0 bases, with 9 bases remaining between them. The CDR3 loop spans 12 amino acids. This chain's CDR3 is CASGGLNTEAFF. CDR3 nucleotides: TGTGCCAGCGGGGGCCTGAACACTGAAGCTTTCTTT.

The V call is TRBV30, the J call TRBJ1-1; D perhaps matches TRBD1 (6 bases). Germline V CDR1 and CDR2: GTSNPN, SVGIG (reference sequence). The CDR3 sequence is 12 residues long. V was trimmed by 7 bases and J by 1 base, leaving 10 bases between them. The CDR3 DNA sequence: TGTGCCTCGAGGGGGGGGAACACTGAAGCTTTCTTT. Translated, it gives CASRGGNTEAFF.

This chain links TRBV5-6 with TRBJ2-7, with D perhaps matching TRBD1 (6 bases). With 1 base removed from V and 9 bases from J, the gap between germline ends came to 20 bases. The CDR3 runs to 15 residues. Germline V gives CDR1 SGHDT, CDR2 YYEEEE. CDR3 residues: CASSLKGTPPGGQYF. CDR3 coding DNA: TGTGCCAGCAGCTTGAAGGGGACACCTCCCGGTGGGCAGTACTTC.

The gene calls are TRBV27 and TRBJ2-5; D remains ambiguous. The J call is in doubt because the DNA end fits TRBJ2-7 better. Germline V CDR1 and CDR2: MNHEY, SMNVEV (reference sequence). This CDR3 contains 13 residues. The chain's CDR3 is CASSPLPFYEQYF. CDR3 DNA sequence: TGTGCCAGCAGCCCCCTCCCCTTCTACGAGCAGTACTTC.

The chain has TRBV4-1 and TRBJ1-4; tentative D call: TRBD1 (6 bases). The V gene's germline CDR1 is MGHRA and CDR2 YSYEKL. CDR3 length equals 14 residues. Trimming cost V 4 bases and J 4 bases, with 10 bases left between them. CDR3 protein: CASSRRTVNEKLFF. CDR3 bases: TGCGCCAGCAGCCGACGGACAGTTAATGAAAAACTGTTTTTT.

The gene calls are TRBV27 and TRBJ2-2; TRBD1 agrees at 11 bases. The CDR3 consists of 16 residues. CDR1 is MNHEY and CDR2 is SMNVEV in the germline V gene (reference sequence). Losses at the gene ends were 4 bases for V and 3 bases for J; bases not matched to a gene: 4. The CDR3 DNA reads TGTGCCAGCAGTTCGGGGACAGGGGGATACACCGGGGAGCTGTTTTTT. Translation: CASSSGTGGYTGELFF.

The chain uses TRBV9 and TRBJ2-2; 11 positions match TRBD2. Germline V gene sequence: CDR1 SGDLS, CDR2 YYNGEE. The trim removed 0 bases at V and 4 bases at J, leaving 2 bases unmatched. The CDR3 runs to 16 residues. The CDR3 DNA reads as TGTGCCAGCAGCGTAGGTAGCGGGGGGGCCACCGGGGAGCTGTTTTTT. This gives the protein CASSVGSGGATGELFF.

Worth noting for this clone: Other DNA sequences in this specimen translate into the identical CDR3. The chain joins TRBV2 to TRBJ2-7; 8 positions match TRBD1. Germline-derived CDR1 and CDR2 are SNHLY and FYNNEI. The ends lost 5 bases at V and 7 bases at J; junction bases unmatched: 1. The CDR3 sequence is 11 residues long. The CDR3 loop reads CASSTGGEQYF. Written as DNA, the CDR3 is TGTGCCAGCAGTACAGGGGGGGAGCAGTACTTC.

The chain is built from TRBV10-3 and TRBJ2-2; tentatively, D is TRBD1 (6 bases). The CDR3 sequence is 14 residues long. Per the germline V gene, CDR1 is ENHRY and CDR2 is SYGVKD. Trimming removed 4 bases from V and 6 bases from J, with 12 bases in between. CDR3 nucleotides: TGTGCCATCAGTGCAGGGGTTATGGCCGGGGAGCTGTTTTTT. This gives the protein CAISAGVMAGELFF.

The chain combines TRBV4-2 with TRBJ2-7, with D perhaps TRBD2 (6 bases). The germline V gene encodes CDR1 LGHNA and CDR2 YNFKEQ. This CDR3 comprises 15 residues. V gave up 5 bases and J gave up 0 bases, with 14 bases separating them. The CDR3 sequence is CASSSGLPSSYEQYF. The CDR3 nucleotides are TGTGCCAGCAGCTCTGGACTACCTAGCTCCTACGAGCAGTACTTC.

The rearrangement joins TRBV12-5 to TRBJ2-3, with a weak D call TRBD1 (6 bases). V was cut by 6 bases and J by 3 bases, with 22 bases left in between. The CDR3 runs to 17 residues. Germline V gene data show CDR1 as LGHNT and CDR2 as FRNRAP. The CDR3 DNA is TGTGCTAGTGGCACTTATCGGGACACGGTGACGACAGATACGCAGTATTTT. The encoded protein is CASGTYRDTVTTDTQYF.

The V gene is TRBV5-4, the J gene TRBJ2-1; 10 nucleotides agree with TRBD2. The CDR3 loop spans 15 amino acids. The germline gives CDR1 SGHNT, CDR2 YYREEE (reference sequence). V lost 2 bases and J lost 8; bases outside the gene matches: 7. The CDR3 loop is CASSLASGSVYEQFF. The CDR3 DNA sequence: TGTGCCAGCAGCTTAGCTAGCGGGAGTGTCTATGAGCAGTTCTTC.

The genes are TRBV10-3 and TRBJ2-1; D gene unclear. CDR1 is ENHRY, CDR2 SYGVKD, per germline. V lost 7 bases and J 7 bases, leaving 11 bases between the germline ends. CDR3 length: 12 amino acids. DNA of the CDR3: TGTGCCATCAAACGGACGGTTAATGAGCAGTTCTTC. It translates to CAIKRTVNEQFF.

The chain combines TRBV19 with TRBJ2-3; no definite D call. Germline lookup yields CDR1 LNHDA and CDR2 SQIVND (reference sequence). The length of the CDR3 is 12 residues. Trimming pared 5 bases from V and 4 bases from J, leaving 7 bases between. The CDR3 sequence is CASSRRPDTQYF. The CDR3 DNA follows: TGTGCCAGTAGTCGCAGGCCAGATACGCAGTATTTT.

V gene TRBV7-2 combines with J gene TRBJ1-6; D gene unclear. The CDR3 runs 16 residues. V lost 5 bases and J lost 7, with 18 bases in between. Per the germline V gene, CDR1 is SGHTA and CDR2 is FQGNSA. The CDR3 nucleotides are TGTGCCAGCAGCGAGACACGCCTGGGTAGGAATTCACCCCTCCACTTT. Its protein is CASSETRLGRNSPLHF.

V usage is TRBV7-2 and J usage is TRBJ1-3; 7 bases fit TRBD1. CDR1 and CDR2 (germline): SGHTA, FQGNSA. J was trimmed by 1 base and V by 0 bases; bases with no gene match: 0. The CDR3 spans 15 residues. Here the CDR3 DNA reads TGTGCCAGCAGCTTAGCGACAGGGTCTGGAAACACCATATATTTT. Translated, it gives CASSLATGSGNTIYF.